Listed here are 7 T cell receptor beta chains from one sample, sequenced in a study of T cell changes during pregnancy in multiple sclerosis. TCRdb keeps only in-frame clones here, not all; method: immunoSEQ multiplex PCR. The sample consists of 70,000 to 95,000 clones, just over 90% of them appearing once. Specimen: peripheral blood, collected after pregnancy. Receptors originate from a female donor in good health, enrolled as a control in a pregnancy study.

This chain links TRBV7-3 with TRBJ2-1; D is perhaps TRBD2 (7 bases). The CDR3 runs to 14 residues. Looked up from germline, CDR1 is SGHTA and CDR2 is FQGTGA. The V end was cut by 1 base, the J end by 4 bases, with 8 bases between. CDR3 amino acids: CASSLKGGYNEQFF. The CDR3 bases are TGTGCCAGCAGCTTAAAGGGGGGGTACAATGAGCAGTTCTTC.

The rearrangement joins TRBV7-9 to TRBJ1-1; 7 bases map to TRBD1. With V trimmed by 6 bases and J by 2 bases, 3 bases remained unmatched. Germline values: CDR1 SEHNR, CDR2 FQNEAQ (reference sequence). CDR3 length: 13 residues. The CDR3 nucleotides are TGTGCCAGCAGGGGACAGCCTAACACTGAAGCTTTCTTT. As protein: CASRGQPNTEAFF.

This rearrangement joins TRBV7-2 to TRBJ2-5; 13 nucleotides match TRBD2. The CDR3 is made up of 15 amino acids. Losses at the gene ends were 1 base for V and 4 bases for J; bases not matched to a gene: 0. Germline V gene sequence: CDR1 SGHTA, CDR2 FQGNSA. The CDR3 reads CASSLGLAGGETQYF. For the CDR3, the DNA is TGTGCCAGCAGCTTAGGACTAGCGGGAGGAGAGACCCAGTACTTC.

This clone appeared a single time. CDR3 in DNA: TGTGCCAGCAGCGCGGTAGGACAGCTGTTTCGCGAGCAGTACTTC. Its protein is CASSAVGQLFREQYF. The V gene is TRBV2, the J gene TRBJ2-7; possible D gene TRBD1, 6 bases. This CDR3 has 15 residues. Trimming took 6 bases from V and 6 from J, leaving 21 bases between them. Germline CDR1 SNHLY, CDR2 FYNNEI.

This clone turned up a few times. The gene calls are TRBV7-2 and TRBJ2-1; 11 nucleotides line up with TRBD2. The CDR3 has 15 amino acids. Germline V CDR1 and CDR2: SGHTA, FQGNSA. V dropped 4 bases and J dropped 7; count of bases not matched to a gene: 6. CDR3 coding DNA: TGTGCCAGCAGCTCCCCTAGCGGGAGGTCGAATGAGCAGTTCTTC. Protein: CASSSPSGRSNEQFF.

CDR3 loop: CASSEIAASYEQYF. Written as DNA, the CDR3 is TGTGCCAGCAGTGAGATAGCGGCGTCCTACGAGCAGTACTTC. The chain employs TRBV2 and TRBJ2-7, with D tentatively TRBD2 (6 bases). Germline CDR1 SNHLY, CDR2 FYNNEI. The CDR3 is made up of 14 amino acids. V dropped 3 bases and J dropped 1 base, with 10 bases sitting between them.

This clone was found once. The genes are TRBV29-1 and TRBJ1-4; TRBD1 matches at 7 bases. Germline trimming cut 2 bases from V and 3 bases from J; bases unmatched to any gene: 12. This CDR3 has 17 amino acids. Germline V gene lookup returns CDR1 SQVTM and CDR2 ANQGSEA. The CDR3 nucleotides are TGCAGCGTTGAAATCGACGGGGTACAGGGGCCTAATGAAAAACTGTTTTTT. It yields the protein CSVEIDGVQGPNEKLFF.